This T cell receptor beta chain was sequenced during a study of blood T cell repertoires in COVID-19 (dated by TCRdb to about 2020). Study-level background: Samples covering the acute and convalescent phases of COVID-19 were provided by collaborators in the United States, Italy and Spain. The samples were drawn from the first 160 participants of the ongoing ImmuneRACE study and from 1,254 subjects provided by 6 global collaborators. Subjects who had been exposed to COVID-19, were actively infected with it, or had recovered from it provided the deeply sampled blood TCRbeta repertoires that made up the dataset. Sample metadata almost always included a de-identified subject ID, COVID-19 status, age in years and sex. The repertoires were made available in a free public database intended to serve as a resource for research on the immune response to SARS-CoV-2. Where HLA class I and class II types were available, the types were taken from metadata supplied by the sample provider, not from assay-based typing. The prospective study material was composed of cDNA or gDNA derived from T cells, B-cell-depleted T cells, or PBMCs.

Reading the germline V gene gives CDR1 SQVTM and CDR2 ANQGSEA. V loses 7 bases at its end and J loses 10 bases; junction bases beyond the gene matches: 18. Measured from the cysteine to the phenylalanine, the CDR3 is 15 residues long. The only DNA kept is the CDR3, 45 bases in frame from the first base. As concerns this clone: Its specific antigen is unknown. Qualities for individual bases were not recorded, and no much larger clone is one base off.

Study-wide findings and limitations: The quantity of clinical and demographic metadata differed by source and by participant and was supplied without curation.

Participants in the prospective study were aged roughly 18 to 95 years, lived in 20 to 30 United States geographic areas, and enrolled through a virtual design. In the prospective study, participants were assigned to cohorts based on the clinical history participants reported in a screening survey and a study questionnaire. Exposed participants had been in contact with someone with a PCR-confirmed or clinician-diagnosed COVID-19 case within 2 weeks of study entry. Mobile phlebotomists in the prospective study collected whole blood, serum and a nasopharyngeal or oropharyngeal swab from every participant. Over a 2-month period, participants in the prospective study had the option of providing additional blood draws and questionnaires. Blood samples from the prospective study were shipped frozen or at room temperature prior to DNA extraction. TCRbeta CDR3 regions were amplified from genomic DNA using the immunoSEQ Assay, a bias-controlled multiplex PCR. The authors' pipeline ran thus. Within the assay, amplification of reference gene primers was used to estimate how many nucleated cells each sample contained. To quantify the absolute abundance of each unique TCRbeta CDR3 rearrangement, sequence reads were collapsed and filtered. For each sample, productive Simpson clonality was calculated as the square root of Simpson's diversity index over productive rearrangements. The table comes from immuneACCESS by way of TCRdb, which keeps in-frame sequences with V and J called. Part of the clones is missing from these tables; in studies checked, under half for an unresolved V gene and the rest for unknown reasons. D and trimming come from the DNA, and the V and J calls and clone size come from that table. For this sample there are more than 300,000 clones; approximately 91% appear just once. The ten largest make up around 4.2% of the sample.

Recombination connected TRBV29-1 to TRBJ2-1, and 8 junctional nucleotides match TRBD2. The sequence was obtained from a woman in her twenties or thirties who had been exposed to COVID-19. The specimen was PBMCs or T cells enriched from blood (not recorded which). The CDR3 sequence is CSANPSGLEGMEQFF. The DNA reads TGCAGCGCCAACCCCTCGGGACTAGAGGGGATGGAGCAGTTCTTC.